Following are 24 T cell receptor beta chains from one sample sequenced in a study of lymphopenia after photon versus proton radiotherapy. TCRdb's copy holds only in-frame clones and misses some; the assay was immunoSEQ multiplex PCR. This sample carries approximately 70,000 clones, about 90% of them seen once, and the ten largest clones take over 10%. The material sequenced was peripheral blood, taken from a patient treated with proton-based radiotherapy. Source of these receptors: an elderly man with esophageal cancer.

The chain joins TRBV10-3 to TRBJ1-1; no firm D call. The CDR3 consists of 12 residues. The germline V and J ends were trimmed by 6 bases and 6 bases, with 11 bases remaining between them. Germline assignment: CDR1 ENHRY and CDR2 SYGVKD. CDR3 amino acids: CAISLNSAEAFF. CDR3 DNA: TGTGCCATCAGCTTGAATAGCGCTGAAGCTTTCTTT.

This chain joins TRBV5-5 and TRBJ1-5; no reliable D call. This CDR3 has 16 amino acids. CDR1 is SGHKS, CDR2 YYEKEE, per germline (reference sequence). Between the trimmed V and J ends, which lost 1 base and 2 bases, there was a span of 13 bases. CDR3 sequence (DNA): TGTGCCAGCAGCTTGACCGTTTTAAGTGGCAATCAGCCCCAGCATTTT. Protein: CASSLTVLSGNQPQHF.

A single count supports this clone. V usage is TRBV7-2 and J usage is TRBJ1-1, with D hard to call. Germline V gives CDR1 SGHTA, CDR2 FQGNSA. Trimming stripped 2 bases from V and 6 bases from J, with 13 bases between. This CDR3 has 14 amino acids. The CDR3 DNA follows: TGTGCCAGCAGCTTACGGTTAAACTCGGCTGAAGCTTTCTTT. The encoded protein is CASSLRLNSAEAFF.

Only a few counts were recorded for this clone. The chain links TRBV4-1 to TRBJ2-3; TRBD2 agrees at 11 bases. CDR3 length equals 16 residues. V dropped 2 bases and J dropped 5; count of bases not matched to a gene: 6. Germline values: CDR1 MGHRA, CDR2 YSYEKL. CDR3: CASSQFSGGARDTQYF. CDR3 bases: TGCGCCAGCAGCCAATTTAGCGGGGGGGCTCGAGATACGCAGTATTTT.

The V call is TRBV4-3, the J call TRBJ1-3, with 8 bases identical to TRBD1. The germline CDR1 and CDR2 sequences are LGHNA and YSLEER. Trimming at V came to 4 bases and at J to 0 bases, leaving 8 bases not matched to a gene. The CDR3 is 17 amino acids. CDR3 DNA: TGCGCCAGCAGCCGAGGACAGGGAGCGGTCTCTGGAAACACCATATATTTT. It codes for CASSRGQGAVSGNTIYF.

The chain is built from TRBV7-2 and TRBJ1-4; 7 nucleotides line up with TRBD1. Germline trimming cut 3 bases from V and 8 bases from J; bases unmatched to any gene: 9. Germline V gene sequence: CDR1 SGHTA, CDR2 FQGNSA. The CDR3 loop spans 15 amino acids. The CDR3 sequence: CASSLITGAGEKLFF. The CDR3 DNA is TGTGCCAGCAGCTTGATAACAGGGGCGGGGGAAAAACTGTTTTTT.

V is TRBV5-6 and J is TRBJ1-2; a possible D gene is TRBD1 (5 bases). The V and J ends lost 0 bases and 1 base respectively, with 10 bases between them. Germline-derived CDR1 and CDR2 are SGHDT and YYEEEE. There are 15 residues in the CDR3. The CDR3 spells CASSLVQGNNYGYTF. In DNA, the CDR3 is TGTGCCAGCAGCTTGGTGCAGGGTAATAACTATGGCTACACCTTC. Full variable domain (remainder filled in from reference TRBV5-6 and TRBJ1-2): DAGVTQSPTHLIKTRGQQVTLRCSPKSGHDTVSWYQQALGQGPQFIFQYYEEEERQRGNFPDRFSGHQFPNYSSELNVNALLLGDSALYLCASSLVQGNNYGYTFGSGTRLTVV.

This clone was counted between two and nine times. The chain employs TRBV5-4 and TRBJ1-6, with D tentatively TRBD1 (6 bases). The CDR3 sequence is 13 residues long. V was pared by 1 base and J by 11 bases, with 10 bases between. The V gene's germline CDR1 is SGHNT and CDR2 YYREEE (reference sequence). The CDR3 loop reads CASSLNRVPPLHF. In DNA, the CDR3 is TGTGCCAGCAGCTTGAACAGGGTCCCACCCCTCCACTTT.

The chain uses TRBV6-1 and TRBJ1-4; 8 nucleotides agree with TRBD1. Germline lookup yields CDR1 MNHNS and CDR2 SASEGT. Losses at the gene ends were 6 bases for V and 5 bases for J; bases not matched to a gene: 5. The CDR3 contains 14 residues. Here the CDR3 reads CASSRDRWNEKLFF. In DNA form, the CDR3 reads TGTGCCAGCAGCCGGGACAGGTGGAATGAAAAACTGTTTTTT.

The chain links TRBV5-1 to TRBJ1-3; D might be TRBD1 (6 bases). In germline, CDR1 is SGHRS, CDR2 YFSETQ. The CDR3 length is 16 residues. Trimming removed 0 bases from V and 4 bases from J, with 14 bases in between. CDR3 loop: CASSLVAGADGNTIYF. Written as DNA, the CDR3 is TGCGCCAGCAGCTTGGTGGCGGGGGCCGACGGAAACACCATATATTTT.

This chain links TRBV7-9 with TRBJ2-1; D call uncertain. This CDR3 is 14 amino acids long. The V gene's germline CDR1 is SEHNR and CDR2 FQNEAQ (reference sequence). With 0 bases removed from V and 9 bases from J, the gap between germline ends came to 12 bases. The CDR3 bases are TGTGCCAGCAGCTTAGCGATAAGGTTCGGTGAGCAGTTCTTC. The encoded protein is CASSLAIRFGEQFF.

J is TRBJ2-3 and V is TRBV29-1; 8 bases map to TRBD1. V shed 6 bases, J shed 6 bases, and the junction held 5 bases outside the gene matches. The germline CDR1 and CDR2 sequences are SQVTM and ANQGSEA. The CDR3 contains 12 residues. CDR3 sequence: CSVRQGPDTQYF. The CDR3 DNA reads TGCAGCGTACGACAGGGGCCCGATACGCAGTATTTT.

V and J are TRBV2 and TRBJ1-2; TRBD1 is a possible D gene (5 bases). Trimming removed 4 bases from V and 2 bases from J, with 11 bases in between. CDR1 and CDR2 (germline): SNHLY, FYNNEI. The CDR3 length is 14 residues. Written as DNA, the CDR3 is TGTGCCAGCAGTGGGGACCGCCGCAACTATGGCTACACCTTC. It is translated as CASSGDRRNYGYTF.

The chain joins TRBV15 to TRBJ1-3; the D gene is possibly TRBD1 (6 bases). CDR1 is LNHNV, CDR2 YYDKDF, per germline (reference sequence). The CDR3 is made up of 16 amino acids. Trimming pared 0 bases from V and 3 bases from J, leaving 12 bases between. This CDR3 reads CATSRDRGRGGNTIYF. The CDR3 coding sequence is TGTGCCACCAGCAGAGATCGGGGCAGGGGTGGAAACACCATATATTTT.

This clone was picked up one time. The chain uses TRBV5-1 and TRBJ2-7; 9 positions agree with TRBD1. Germline CDR1 reads SGHRS; CDR2 reads YFSETQ. Germline trimming cut 3 bases from V and 1 base from J; bases unmatched to any gene: 2. The CDR3 length is 14 residues. CDR3 bases: TGCGCCAGCAGCTCCGGGACAGGGTCCTACGAGCAGTACTTC. This translates into CASSSGTGSYEQYF.

This chain joins TRBV5-4 and TRBJ2-7, with TRBD2 identical over 10 bases. The V gene's germline CDR1 is SGHNT and CDR2 YYREEE (reference sequence). CDR3 length: 14 amino acids. Trimming took 7 bases from V and 4 from J; bases not matched to a gene: 8. The CDR3 is CASAPSGSRYEQYF. The DNA for the CDR3 is TGTGCCAGCGCACCTAGCGGGAGTCGATACGAGCAGTACTTC.

This chain connects TRBV10-1 to TRBJ1-4, with 9 nucleotides matching TRBD1. The CDR3 sequence is 14 residues long. Germline CDR1 WNHNN, CDR2 SYGVQD (reference sequence). The V gene end was trimmed by 6 bases and the J gene end by 5 bases; junction bases not matched to a gene: 4. The chain's CDR3 is CASSDGTGNEKLFF. Here the CDR3 DNA reads TGCGCCAGCAGCGACGGGACAGGGAATGAAAAACTGTTTTTT.

J is TRBJ2-5 and V is TRBV5-1; weak D call: TRBD1 (5 bases). The CDR3 consists of 15 residues. Per germline, CDR1 SGHRS and CDR2 YFSETQ. V was cut by 0 bases and J by 3 bases, with 12 bases left in between. The CDR3 DNA reads as TGCGCCAGCAGCTTGGGTCGCAGGGAAGAAGAGACCCAGTACTTC. Translating it yields CASSLGRREEETQYF. Supplemented by reference TRBV5-1 and TRBJ2-5, the full variable domain reads KAGVTQTPRYLIKTRGQQVTLSCSPISGHRSVSWYQQTPGQGLQFLFEYFSETQRNKGNFPGRFSGRQFSNSRSEMNVSTLELGDSALYLCASSLGRREEETQYFGPGTRLLVL.

The chain has TRBV19 and TRBJ1-2; the D gene is possibly TRBD1 (5 bases). Trimming removed 3 bases from V and 5 bases from J, with 28 bases in between. The CDR3 runs to 19 residues. The germline CDR1 and CDR2 sequences are LNHDA and SQIVND (reference sequence). CDR3 amino acids: CASSIPLVGSSGAPYGYTF. In DNA form, the CDR3 reads TGTGCCAGTAGTATTCCCCTCGTCGGCAGCTCCGGGGCTCCGTATGGCTACACCTTC.

The rearrangement joins TRBV7-3 to TRBJ1-6; D is unresolved. Germline V gene sequence: CDR1 SGHTA, CDR2 FQGTGA. This CDR3 contains 13 residues. The ends were cut back, 5 bases at V and 13 bases at J, with 15 bases in the middle. The CDR3 region has the DNA TGTGCCAGCAGCCGGAAACAGAGAACCCCCCTCCACTTT. It translates to CASSRKQRTPLHF.

This clone has a handful of counts. The chain couples TRBV2 to TRBJ1-2; D unresolved. This CDR3 is built from 11 residues. The germline V and J ends were trimmed by 4 bases and 6 bases, with 6 bases remaining between them. In germline, CDR1 is SNHLY, CDR2 FYNNEI. The CDR3 here is CASSVQDGYTF. CDR3 coding DNA: TGTGCCAGCAGTGTGCAGGATGGCTACACCTTC.

Only a few counts were recorded for this clone. This chain joins TRBV7-2 and TRBJ1-3; the D gene is possibly TRBD1 (6 bases). Trimming cost V 2 bases and J 2 bases, with 16 bases left between them. Germline CDR1 reads SGHTA; CDR2 reads FQGNSA. The CDR3 length is 17 residues. CDR3 sequence: CASSLSSPGAAGNTIYF. CDR3 nucleotide sequence: TGTGCCAGCAGCTTAAGCTCCCCGGGGGCGGCTGGAAACACCATATATTTT. The variable domain in full, completed from reference TRBV7-2 and TRBJ1-3, reads GAGVSQSPSNKVTEKGKDVELRCDPISGHTALYWYRQSLGQGLEFLIYFQGNSAPDKSGLPSDRFSAERTGGSVSTLTIQRTQQEDSAVYLCASSLSSPGAAGNTIYFGEGSWLTVV.

The chain employs TRBV4-3 and TRBJ2-7; maybe TRBD2 (6 bases). The CDR3 sequence is 15 residues long. Germline CDR1 is LGHNA and CDR2 is YSLEER. Trimming removed 2 bases at V and 2 bases at J, with 13 bases between. CDR3 protein: CASSQFAGLTYEQYF. The CDR3, as DNA: TGCGCCAGCAGCCAATTCGCGGGGTTAACCTACGAGCAGTACTTC.

The chain carries TRBV6-6 and TRBJ1-4, with 7 positions matching TRBD1. The CDR3 sequence is 15 residues long. CDR1 is MNHNY and CDR2 is SVGAGI in the germline V gene (reference sequence). The junction had 18 bases not matched to a gene; V was cut back by 8 bases and J by 12 bases. The CDR3, as DNA: TGTGCCAGCGGGGCCAGGGGGGCGGGCTCCTTAGAACTGTTTTTT. Its translation is CASGARGAGSLELFF.